This T cell receptor beta chain was recovered during a study of beta chain features in type 1 diabetes. Broader study findings: In all four CD4+ subsets, TCRB CDR3 length was significantly, moderately reduced in type 1 diabetes. PCR might show a preference for shorter templates, equally across patients and controls.

All of the isolated RNA was reverse transcribed, so expressed TCRB transcripts were sequenced. Assay used: immunoSEQ multiplex PCR; TCRdb lists only in-frame clones, some missing. Seen here are a few hundred thousand clones, roughly 13% observed once, and the top ten hold 0.0095% to 0.012%. As concerns this clone: Its antigen is still unknown.

The trim removed 5 bases at V and 6 bases at J, leaving 3 bases unmatched. The CDR3 sequence is 14 residues long. In germline, CDR1 is SGHAT, CDR2 FQNNGV. The chain is built from TRBV11-2 and TRBJ2-5; 13 nucleotides agree with TRBD2. Sequenced material: naive CD4+ T cells from blood. The sequence derives from a woman aged 18 to 35 with type 1 diabetes. The CDR3 region is CASSQGLAGQTQYF. The CDR3 DNA reads as TGTGCCAGCAGCCAGGGACTAGCGGGGCAGACCCAGTACTTC.